Listed here is a single TCR beta chain. Its target is not known. Amplified regions were TCR beta CDR3 sequences from RNA transcripts. Carried out on the TCR CDR3, a first-round RT-PCR used the HTBI primer set. TCRdb ran MiXCR on the multiplex PCR reads and lists one entry per CDR3 protein. This repertoire shows over 350,000 distinct CDR3 sequences, 18% found once; its top ten account for around two fifths. Individuals with ophthalmopathy presented a Clinical Activity Score of at least 3, a NOSPECS grade of at least 4 and a duration under 3 months. Criteria for exclusion of patients were uncontrolled infection, other autoimmune disease, pregnancy or lactation. This entry belongs to a study of T cells in Graves' hyperthyroidism and ophthalmopathy. Whole-study findings and limits: Most expanded thyroid clonotypes above 0.001 recurred in blood. Stable hyperthyroidism was separated from ophthalmopathy by a model based on 13 V-J features.

V was clipped by 1 base and J by 6 bases; unmatched bases: 10. The CDR3 is made up of 18 amino acids. Germline V lookup: CDR1 SGHVS, CDR2 FNYEAQ. The sample was blood. The TCR comes from a man aged 18 to 35 with Graves' ophthalmopathy. This chain joins TRBV7-6 and TRBJ2-3, with 13 positions matching TRBD2. CDR3 bases: TGTGCCAGCAGCTTAGGGGGACTAGCGGGGACACTGCACGATACGCAGTATTTT. Translating it yields CASSLGGLAGTLHDTQYF.